The 15 T cell receptor beta chains below come from one sample, sequenced in a study of CD8 T cells in ankylosing spondylitis. Study findings and constraints: Seemingly characteristic of ankylosing spondylitis blood was a TCR beta motif consisting of about 8 highly homologous variants.

These TCRs are of unknown antigen specificity. TCRdb re-called the 5' RACE reads through MiXCR, storing one row per CDR3 protein. The table records 750,000 to 850,000 distinct CDR3 sequences, 10% to 15% of them present only once. Sample: blood, either unsorted or a sorted T cell fraction (not recorded which). Receptors were obtained from a male donor with ankylosing spondylitis.

There are a few counts of this clonotype. The rearrangement joins TRBV9 to TRBJ2-1; TRBD2 matches 8 bases. V lost 0 bases and J lost 0; bases outside the gene matches: 2. This CDR3 spans 16 amino acids. CDR1 and CDR2 from the germline V gene are SGDLS and YYNGEE. The CDR3 loop reads CASSVGGRSSYNEQFF. CDR3 nucleotide sequence: TGTGCCAGCAGCGTAGGCGGGAGGAGCTCCTACAATGAGCAGTTCTTC.

This clonotype came up many times. The CDR3 DNA follows: TGCAGCGTTGACGGGGGGCGCCGGGGTACTGAAGCTTTCTTT. Translation gives CSVDGGRRGTEAFF. J is TRBJ1-1 and V is TRBV29-1; D might be TRBD1 (6 bases). CDR1 SQVTM and CDR2 ANQGSEA come from the germline V gene. The CDR3 runs to 14 residues. Trimming removed 3 bases from V and 5 bases from J, with 16 bases in between.

The chain carries TRBV20-1 and TRBJ2-7, with 10 bases that match TRBD2. Germline CDR1 reads DFQATT; CDR2 reads SNEGSKA (reference sequence). Losses at the gene ends were 4 bases for V and 6 bases for J; bases not matched to a gene: 9. The CDR3 loop spans 14 amino acids. The CDR3 here is CSAIQREGIFEQYF. The CDR3 nucleotides are TGCAGTGCTATTCAGCGGGAGGGTATTTTCGAGCAGTACTTC.

J is TRBJ2-2 and V is TRBV20-1; tentatively, D is TRBD1 (6 bases). The V gene's germline CDR1 is DFQATT and CDR2 SNEGSKA (reference sequence). Trimming left V 6 bases short and J 6 bases short, with 17 bases between. The CDR3 sequence is 14 residues long. The CDR3 is CSAQERGSPGELFF. DNA of the CDR3: TGCAGTGCACAGGAAAGGGGGAGCCCCGGGGAGCTGTTTTTT.

The chain employs TRBV28 and TRBJ2-5; no reliable D call. Trimming removed 1 base from V and 3 bases from J, with 6 bases in between. Per germline, CDR1 MDHEN and CDR2 SYDVKM. This CDR3 spans 13 amino acids. The CDR3 is CASSLLTKETQYF. The CDR3 nucleotides are TGTGCCAGCAGTTTATTAACGAAAGAGACCCAGTACTTC.

This clonotype was picked up a small number of times. This chain links TRBV24-1 with TRBJ2-7; D is unresolved. Per germline, CDR1 KGHDR and CDR2 SFDVKD. V gave up 6 bases and J gave up 6 bases, with 11 bases separating them. The CDR3 totals 12 residues. The CDR3 loop reads CATSLSGAEQYF. As DNA, the CDR3 is TGTGCCACCAGTCTTTCGGGTGCCGAGCAGTACTTC.

In its sample, this clonotype was seen a few times. The V and J genes are TRBV20-1 and TRBJ1-4; D call uncertain. The length of the CDR3 is 14 residues. Germline assignment: CDR1 DFQATT and CDR2 SNEGSKA (reference sequence). Trimming left V 6 bases short and J 5 bases short, with 16 bases between. CDR3 coding DNA: TGCAGTGCGGTAGACGGAGGGCAGAATGAAAAACTGTTTTTT. Residues: CSAVDGGQNEKLFF.

This clonotype was seen ten or more times. This sequence joins TRBV25-1 and TRBJ2-3; TRBD1 matches at 7 bases. Germline V CDR1 and CDR2: MGHDK, SYGVNS. The CDR3 extends over 15 amino acids. The V and J ends lost 3 bases and 9 bases, in that order; junction bases with no gene match: 12. CDR3 loop: CASSEPSGTAVTQYF. The CDR3 DNA follows: TGTGCCAGCAGTGAGCCGTCCGGGACAGCAGTAACGCAGTATTTT.

This clonotype was recorded many times. The rearrangement joins TRBV5-1 to TRBJ2-7, with D tentatively TRBD1 (6 bases). Germline assignment: CDR1 SGHRS and CDR2 YFSETQ. V lost 0 bases and J 3 bases, leaving 16 bases between the germline ends. This CDR3 is built from 16 residues. The CDR3 is CASSLEVRGQDYEQYF. In nucleotides, the CDR3 is TGCGCCAGCAGCTTGGAAGTTCGGGGACAAGACTACGAGCAGTACTTC. Supplemented by reference TRBV5-1 and TRBJ2-7, the full variable domain reads KAGVTQTPRYLIKTRGQQVTLSCSPISGHRSVSWYQQTPGQGLQFLFEYFSETQRNKGNFPGRFSGRQFSNSRSEMNVSTLELGDSALYLCASSLEVRGQDYEQYFGPGTRLTVT.

The chain links TRBV6-6 to TRBJ2-1; 9 bases fit TRBD2. Germline trimming cut 4 bases from V and 4 bases from J; bases unmatched to any gene: 11. The CDR3 runs 17 residues. Germline V gives CDR1 MNHNY, CDR2 SVGAGI (reference sequence). CDR3 coding DNA: TGTGCCAGCAGTTTTAGCGGGGGATCTCGTTTATACAATGAGCAGTTCTTC. Encoded protein: CASSFSGGSRLYNEQFF.

This clonotype was seen at least ten times. At one of its ends the junction is not consistent with the germline gene, which may arise from a read error. V and J are TRBV5-1 and TRBJ2-5; the match to TRBD1 covers 9 bases. The CDR3 length is 13 residues. CDR1 and CDR2 from the germline V gene are SGHRS and YFSETQ. CDR3 coding DNA: TGTGCCAGCAGTACGACAGGGGGTGAGACCCAGTACTTC. This codes for CASSTTGGETQYF.

The V and J genes are TRBV20-1 and TRBJ1-5; the D is unclear. The CDR3 spans 14 residues. Germline CDR1 is DFQATT and CDR2 is SNEGSKA (reference sequence). With 0 bases removed from V and 6 bases from J, the gap between germline ends came to 12 bases. CDR3 nucleotide sequence: TGCAGTGCTAGAGATAGGCGGGTTGGTCAGCCCCAGCATTTT. Protein product: CSARDRRVGQPQHF.

This clonotype was observed a few times. This chain uses TRBV5-1 with TRBJ2-7; D is uncertain. CDR3 length equals 14 residues. Germline CDR1 reads SGHRS; CDR2 reads YFSETQ. V lost 0 bases and J lost 2, with 9 bases in between. In DNA form, the CDR3 reads TGCGCCAGCAGCTTGGAGGCCGACACCTACGAGCAGTACTTC. It yields the protein CASSLEADTYEQYF.

A few counts support this clonotype. The V call is TRBV7-2, the J call TRBJ1-5; 7 bases are a match to TRBD1. V shed 1 base, J shed 2 bases, and the junction held 5 bases outside the gene matches. CDR3 length equals 16 residues. Germline V lookup: CDR1 SGHTA, CDR2 FQGNSA. DNA for the CDR3: TGTGCCAGCAGCTTAGGCTTCGACAGGGGCAATCAGCCCCAGCATTTT. It yields the protein CASSLGFDRGNQPQHF.

This clonotype came up a few times. The rearrangement joins TRBV7-6 to TRBJ2-7, with a tentative D call TRBD1 (5 bases). CDR3 length: 14 residues. V was cut by 1 base and J by 2 bases, with 9 bases left in between. Germline CDR1 SGHVS, CDR2 FNYEAQ. The CDR3 reads CASSLDTGPYEQYF. DNA of the CDR3: TGTGCCAGCAGCTTAGACACAGGCCCCTACGAGCAGTACTTC.